The clone carrying this TCR beta chain was picked up a small number of times. The data derive from a study of blood T cells in healthy people across ages. Study-wide context: Researchers report that template switching captured about one barcoded beta molecule per two T cells.

Then a second PCR, running about 6 to 12 cycles, was carried out with a sample-barcoded 5' primer and a J-beta primer mix. Each CDR3 protein gets one entry after TCRdb re-called the 5' RACE reads with MiXCR. Of some 780,000 distinct CDR3 sequences listed, 56% are singletons. Each donor supplied roughly 10 milliliters of peripheral blood. The CDR3 runs 16 residues. Per the germline V gene, CDR1 is DFQATT and CDR2 is SNEGSKA (reference sequence). This TCR was sampled from a middle-aged man in good health. The chain combines TRBV20-1 with TRBJ2-7; 10 nucleotides match TRBD1. The DNA end lines up better with TRBJ2-5; the J call may be wrong. Material for sequencing was blood. CDR3 region: CSAGGTGAFTGETQYF. CDR3 coding DNA: TGCAGTGCGGGGGGGACAGGGGCATTTACGGGAGAGACCCAGTACTTC.